The present T cell receptor beta chain was sequenced within a study of cytomegalovirus exposure and HLA in healthy donors (TCRdb year 2017). With regard to the full study: In an earlier analysis of around 540 of the donors, roughly 300 Gb of sequence data and some 120 million unique TCR beta sequences from 150 million to 200 million T cells were reported. Roughly 300 gigabases of sequencing data and around 85 million unique TCR sequences made up an early release that covered 500 to 650 HLA-typed donors. Among the roughly 400 genotyped donors, around 81% belonged to the genetic ancestry cluster associated with self-reported Caucasian donors. The aim of the study was to test whether cataloging public T cell receptors could identify signatures of past pathogen exposure. The T cell repertoires of 666 subjects were profiled by immunosequencing and related to cytomegalovirus serostatus. In addition to the first cohort of several hundred subjects, a separate validation cohort of 120 different subjects was used. To predict cytomegalovirus infection status, the study combined high-throughput TCR immunosequencing, statistical association of individual TCRs with disease status, and machine learning. In a later analysis, previously published TCR beta repertoires from about 670 donors were re-analyzed and high-resolution HLA genotyping was added so that TCR occurrence patterns could be studied. Rather than using new phenotypic data, the later analysis identified candidate immune exposures from TCR beta sequences and from how often those sequences occurred across donors. In an earlier analysis of 500 to 650 of the donors, high-throughput TCR beta sequencing was used to judge whether each TCR beta V gene segment behaved as functional or pseudogenic. Alongside the repertoire data, information on donor age, sex, ethnicity and CMV serostatus was compiled. A later genetic analysis used genome-wide SNP genotypes for about 60% of the roughly 670 donors, treating that subset as a discovery cohort. All discovery cohort repertoires had been generated using a single sequencing platform. Class I and class II HLA loci were covered by the typing at four-digit resolution. Typing coverage differed by locus: A, B, C, DRB1 and DQB1 were typed in roughly 620-640 donors, DQA1 in around 500, DPA1 in 606, and DPB1 in around 440. Because of strong linkage in the cohort, four to six DR-DQ haplotypes were treated as single units for association and clustering. On average, 235,054 unique TCR beta nucleotide sequences were sequenced per donor among about 400 genotyped donors of the cohort, with 15% to 20% of those sequences being non-productive. The research as a whole found: Roughly 15 rarely observed V segments, including chromosome 9 orphons, were excluded from the earlier analysis of almost 600 of the donors because counts were too low. HLA typing was unavailable for some donors at each locus, so association tests used only the typed subset. Specific HLA alleles were associated with some 15,000 TCR beta sequences at a false discovery rate of 0.05 in a later analysis. Because the 87-base-pair reads could not distinguish some IMGT-functional V segments, including TRBV6-2 and TRBV6-3, those segments were excluded. A later analysis reported that several top co-occurrence clusters appeared linked to parvovirus B19, influenza, CMV and Epstein-Barr virus. The sequencing pipeline was judged likely to have produced a cluster of highly shared sequence variants as a technical artifact. In a later genetic analysis, a missense DCLRE1C variant was associated with V-gene and J-gene trimming of TCR beta chains, and the association was replicated in an independent cohort. A few of the identified cytomegalovirus-associated TCR beta chains were confirmed in vitro to be specific for cytomegalovirus antigens. According to a later genetic analysis, donors in an Asian-associated ancestry cluster had fewer N-insertions in productive TCRs than the approximately 630-donor mean. For the cohort, immune exposure information was limited to CMV serostatus. It was suggested by the authors that the approach could potentially be generalized to other disease states and immunological phenotypes. According to a later analysis, TCR association rates differed among HLA loci, with DRB1 alleles showing the most associated TCRs and HLA-C alleles showing the fewest. Most TCR sequences were observed very rarely across donors, whereas some public TCRs were present in many individuals. Roughly uniform sequencing depth across donors was assumed in presence/absence analyses, although this assumption may not hold. Linkage disequilibrium might explain the correlated functional status among segregating V segments, but an unknown experimental factor could not be excluded. A further reported finding was that TCR beta sequences accurately predicted the HLA-A and HLA-B alleles for most subjects in the first cohort. Broadly in line with IMGT annotations, most TCR beta V segments showed up in productive rearrangements about 87% or about 30% of the time in an earlier analysis of 450 to 750 of the donors. The classifier was reported to diagnose cytomegalovirus status with high specificity and sensitivity in both the original and validation cohorts. A later analysis found that HLA-associated TCR beta chains were more clonally expanded and had lower generation probabilities than equally common non-associated chains. The study gave a list of about 150 TCR beta chains associated with cytomegalovirus. Only TCR beta chains were sequenced in this cohort, and the absence of alpha or paired-chain data limited detectable features. When HLA alleles, especially DR and DQ, strongly co-occurred, TCR associations were difficult to assign to individual alleles. In a later analysis, most CMV-associated TCR beta chains were found to appear HLA-restricted, with HLA associations seemingly driven largely by CMV exposure.

A note on this clone: This receptor's antigen is unknown. Base qualities are not recorded, but no much larger clone differs from it by a single base.

Spanning cysteine to phenylalanine, the CDR3 consists of 15 amino acids. Of all the DNA, just the CDR3 is kept, 45 bases in frame from base 1. The germline V gene yields SGHTS for CDR1 and YDEGEE for CDR2. V sheds 4 bases and J sheds 0 bases, leaving 14 bases between their ends. The cohort comprised more than 550 healthy bone marrow donors. All cohort members were sampled while nominally healthy, although unrecorded immune exposures were likely present. The donor tested CMV seronegative, placing the donor among the 350 or so seronegative members of the cohort. Every donor gave a peripheral blood sample, and the peripheral blood mononuclear cells from that sample were used for TCR beta sequencing. Genomic DNA extraction from the blood cell samples was performed with the Qiagen DNeasy Blood Extraction Kit. To prepare the library, the immunoSEQ multiplex PCR assay was applied. For the multiplex PCR, a mixture combining 60 forward primers for TCR Vbeta segments and 13 reverse primers for TCR Jbeta segments was used. The CDR3 region of rearranged TCR beta genes was amplified from genomic DNA by a multiplex PCR assay. The amplified TCR beta libraries were sequenced on the Illumina HiSeq System as 87-base-pair reads. The authors processed their data as follows. A later analysis tallied 70 million to 100 million unique TCR beta chains across the 640 or so repertoires, and approximately 12 million of those chains were shared by two or more donors. To remove PCR and sequencing errors, raw reads were error-corrected and collapsed into unique sequences using a nearest-neighbor algorithm that merged closely related sequences. To assign V, D and J gene segments, CDR3 sequences were aligned to IMGT reference sequences. For a sequence to be retained, at least a six-nucleotide match to both a V gene segment and a J gene segment was required. A rearrangement counted as productive if the CDR3 had no stop codons and remained in frame with V and J, and every other rearrangement counted as non-productive. Following IMGT convention, CDR3 was defined as the stretch from the second conserved V-encoded cysteine up to the conserved J-encoded phenylalanine. In an earlier analysis of 587 of the donors, sequences lacking an unambiguous match to a single V gene segment were excluded. An earlier analysis of over 450 of the donors classified V segments as functional when productive rearrangements were above 56.7% and as segregating when the standard deviation between donors was above 5%. To diagnose cytomegalovirus status from the catalog of TCR beta chain sequences, a statistical classification framework was built. In a later analysis, TCR nucleotide sequences were compared against IMGT/GENE-DB human TR gene sequences so that V and J genes could be assigned. The TCRdist pipeline was used in a later analysis to assign CDR3 sequences and most-parsimonious VDJ recombination scenarios. A later analysis defined each TCR beta chain by its CDR3 amino acid sequence plus V-gene family, and excluded reads lacking a unique V-gene family. In a later analysis, nearly 600 highly shared, low-generation-probability nucleotide sequences were removed to address suspected cross-contamination and a sequencing artifact. For each public chain, a later analysis derived a clonal expansion index from normalized ranks of inferred template counts within each repertoire. Generation probabilities in a later analysis came from a VDJ recombination model fitted to out-of-frame rearrangements, and those results were checked against IGoR. Hypergeometric tests were used in a later analysis to score TCR-TCR, TCR-HLA and TCR-CMV co-occurrence, with a repertoire-size bias correction applied to the TCR pairs. To estimate false discovery rates, a later analysis permuted the HLA or CMV assignments 20 times. In a later analysis, co-occurring TCRs were grouped using DBSCAN, and TCRdist sequence similarity was added for clustering within HLA-allele-positive subsets. Repertoires with fewer than 30,000 or more than 120,000 public chains were left out of co-occurrence clustering, as were about five repertoires with anomalous nucleotide sharing. The source is immuneACCESS, and TCRdb retained only in-frame sequences with V and J called. Part of the clones is not carried over; for the studies checked, unresolved V genes explain less than half of this, and the remainder is unexplained. V, J and clone size derive from that table, while D and trimming were established from the DNA sequence. In this sample the table shows 150,000 to 200,000 clones, more than 60% of which occur a single time. The top ten clonotypes cover over 4.5% of the sample.

This TCR came from a male donor in good health and CMV-seronegative. Source material: PBMCs. The V and J genes are TRBV5-8 and TRBJ2-7; a tentative D match to TRBD2 spans 6 bases. The CDR3 is CASSASWGGSYEQYF. The sequence in DNA is TGTGCCAGCAGCGCTTCCTGGGGAGGCTCCTACGAGCAGTACTTC.